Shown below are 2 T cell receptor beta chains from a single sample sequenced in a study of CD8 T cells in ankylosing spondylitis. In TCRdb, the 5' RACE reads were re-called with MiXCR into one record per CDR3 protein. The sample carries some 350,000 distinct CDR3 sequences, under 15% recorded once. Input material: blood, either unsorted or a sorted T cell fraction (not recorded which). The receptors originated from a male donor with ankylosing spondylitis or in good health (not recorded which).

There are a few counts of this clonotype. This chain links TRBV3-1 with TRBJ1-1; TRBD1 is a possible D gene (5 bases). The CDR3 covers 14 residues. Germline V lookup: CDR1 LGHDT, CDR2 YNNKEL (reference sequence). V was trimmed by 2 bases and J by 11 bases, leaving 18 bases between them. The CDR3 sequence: CASSQPGTTGVAFF. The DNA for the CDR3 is TGTGCCAGCAGCCAACCCGGGACCACCGGGGTGGCTTTCTTT.

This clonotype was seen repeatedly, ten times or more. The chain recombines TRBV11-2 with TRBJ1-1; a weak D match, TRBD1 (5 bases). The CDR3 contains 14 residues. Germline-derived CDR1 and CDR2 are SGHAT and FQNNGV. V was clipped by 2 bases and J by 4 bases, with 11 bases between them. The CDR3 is CASSLRGKGTEAFF. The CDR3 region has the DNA TGTGCCAGCAGCTTAAGGGGCAAGGGCACTGAAGCTTTCTTT.